Listed below are T cell receptor beta chains from one sample, sequenced in a study of CD8+CD57+ T cells in acquired aplastic anemia. MiXCR, run by TCRdb on the reads, gives a single entry per CDR3 protein. There are 210,000 or so distinct CDR3 sequences in the sample; roughly 45% occur only once, and roughly 21% lies in the top ten. The specimen was sorted CD4+, CD8+, or CD8+CD57+ T cells (not recorded which) from PBMCs. Receptor source: a human donor with aplastic anemia. Both conserved end residues are part of each CDR3. The order of the fields is J gene, V gene, D gene, clone size, CDR3 DNA, CDR3 protein. The D gene is left open where the match is weak. Clone size, where shown, is once, few, many, or a class for clones that have expanded.

J gene: TRBJ1-3; V gene: TRBV4-2; D gene: NA; clone size: NA; CDR3 DNA: TGTGCCAGCAGTCTTTCCCGGGCATCTGGAAACACCATATATTTT; CDR3 protein: CASSLSRASGNTIYF
J gene: TRBJ2-1; V gene: TRBV10-2; D gene: NA; clone size: NA; CDR3 DNA: TGCGCCAGCAGTAGGAGGACTAATGAGCAGTTCTTC; CDR3 protein: CASSRRTNEQFF
J gene: TRBJ1-6; V gene: TRBV20-1; D gene: TRBD1; clone size: NA; CDR3 DNA: TGCAGTGCTAGAGGGGCACGGGACAGTCATTCACCCCTCCACTTT; CDR3 protein: CSARGARDSHSPLHF
J gene: TRBJ1-2; V gene: TRBV15; D gene: NA; clone size: once; CDR3 DNA: TGTGCCACCAGCGGGACGGAGGAAGGCTACACCTTC; CDR3 protein: CATSGTEEGYTF
J gene: TRBJ1-4; V gene: TRBV4-3; D gene: TRBD1; clone size: NA; CDR3 DNA: TGCGCCAGCAGCCGCTCGGCCGGGACAGTCGATGAAAAACTGTTTTTT; CDR3 protein: CASSRSAGTVDEKLFF
J gene: TRBJ2-7; V gene: TRBV29-1; D gene: NA; clone size: many; CDR3 DNA: TGCAGCGTCCGGACAGACTATACCTACGAGCAGTACTTC; CDR3 protein: CSVRTDYTYEQYF
J gene: TRBJ2-1; V gene: TRBV28; D gene: TRBD2; clone size: many; CDR3 DNA: TGTGCCAGCAGTTTTGCAGGGACTAGCCGCGATGAGCAGTTCTTC; CDR3 protein: CASSFAGTSRDEQFF
J gene: TRBJ2-7; V gene: TRBV5-1; D gene: TRBD2; clone size: NA; CDR3 DNA: TGCGCCAGCAGCTTGGGACTAGCGGATCGCGAGCAGTACTTC; CDR3 protein: CASSLGLADREQYF
J gene: TRBJ2-5; V gene: TRBV7-2; D gene: TRBD2; clone size: once; CDR3 DNA: TGTGCCAGCAGCAGCAGCCCGGGCGGGGGGGCGACGACCCAGTACTTC; CDR3 protein: CASSSSPGGGATTQYF
J gene: TRBJ1-3; V gene: TRBV30; D gene: NA; clone size: NA; CDR3 DNA: TGTGCCTGGAGTGTAAGGCGCAGGGACATATCCTCTGGAAACACCATATATTTT; CDR3 protein: CAWSVRRRDISSGNTIYF
J gene: TRBJ1-5; V gene: TRBV19; D gene: NA; clone size: many; CDR3 DNA: TGTGCCAGTAGTATAGGCCGGATTTACAATCAGCCCCAGCATTTT; CDR3 protein: CASSIGRIYNQPQHF
J gene: TRBJ2-2; V gene: TRBV11-2; D gene: TRBD1; clone size: many; CDR3 DNA: TGTGCCAGCAGCCAAAGACAGGGGGCTAACACCGGGGAGCTGTTTTTT; CDR3 protein: CASSQRQGANTGELFF
J gene: TRBJ2-7; V gene: TRBV5-1; D gene: TRBD1; clone size: NA; CDR3 DNA: TGCGCCAGCAGTTTGATGGGGACAGGGAGCAACGAGCAGTACTTC; CDR3 protein: CASSLMGTGSNEQYF
J gene: TRBJ2-7; V gene: TRBV6-6; D gene: NA; clone size: NA; CDR3 DNA: TGTGCCAGCAGTGAACCCAGGGGAAGTTACGAGCAGTACTTC; CDR3 protein: CASSEPRGSYEQYF
J gene: TRBJ2-7; V gene: TRBV7-9; D gene: NA; clone size: NA; CDR3 DNA: TGTGCCAGCTCGGCCGCAGTCTCTGTCTTTTACGAGCAGTACTTC; CDR3 protein: CASSAAVSVFYEQYF
J gene: TRBJ2-7; V gene: TRBV2; D gene: NA; clone size: many; CDR3 DNA: TGTGCCAGCAGTGATAAAGCGGTCTCCTACGAGCAGTACTTC; CDR3 protein: CASSDKAVSYEQYF
J gene: TRBJ1-2; V gene: TRBV7-9; D gene: TRBD1; clone size: many; CDR3 DNA: TGTGCCAGCAGCCGGACAGGAGGGGCAGGCTACACCTTC; CDR3 protein: CASSRTGGAGYTF
J gene: TRBJ2-7; V gene: TRBV12-3/TRBV12-4; D gene: TRBD2; clone size: many; CDR3 DNA: TGTGCCAGCAGTGGAGCGGGGGCCGACTACGAGCAGTACTTC; CDR3 protein: CASSGAGADYEQYF
J gene: TRBJ1-6; V gene: TRBV7-9; D gene: NA; clone size: NA; CDR3 DNA: TGCGCCAGCAGCCAATTTGCGGTGACAGAGGATTCACCCCTCCGCTTT; CDR3 protein: CASSQFAVTEDSPLRF
J gene: TRBJ2-3; V gene: TRBV28; D gene: NA; clone size: few; CDR3 DNA: TGTGCCAGCAGTGCCCGACTAGGTCACACAGATACGCAGTATTTT; CDR3 protein: CASSARLGHTDTQYF
J gene: TRBJ1-5; V gene: TRBV19; D gene: NA; clone size: NA; CDR3 DNA: TGTGCCAGTAGTAGGGCAGACTTGGGTAATCAGCCCCAGCATTTT; CDR3 protein: CASSRADLGNQPQHF
J gene: TRBJ2-2; V gene: TRBV14; D gene: NA; clone size: NA; CDR3 DNA: TGTGCCAGCAGCCAAGTTGCCACCGGGGAGCTGTTTTTT; CDR3 protein: CASSQVATGELFF
J gene: TRBJ1-6; V gene: TRBV20-1; D gene: TRBD1; clone size: NA; CDR3 DNA: TGCAGTGCTAGATACAGGGGGACTGATAACAATTCACCCCTCCACTTT; CDR3 protein: CSARYRGTDNNSPLHF
J gene: TRBJ2-1; V gene: TRBV11-2; D gene: NA; clone size: many; CDR3 DNA: TGTGCCAGCAGCTCAGGGGTGAGCTCCTACAATGAGCAGTTCTTC; CDR3 protein: CASSSGVSSYNEQFF
J gene: TRBJ1-2; V gene: TRBV28; D gene: TRBD1; clone size: NA; CDR3 DNA: TGTGCCAGCAGTTTAACCGGGCGGGGGACAGGGGATCGGGATGGCTACACCTTC; CDR3 protein: CASSLTGRGTGDRDGYTF
J gene: TRBJ1-5; V gene: TRBV5-1; D gene: NA; clone size: many; CDR3 DNA: TGCGCCAGCCGTGGACAGTGCTGTAGGCCCCAGCATTTT; CDR3 protein: CASRGQCCRPQHF
J gene: TRBJ1-4; V gene: TRBV10-2; D gene: TRBD1; clone size: NA; CDR3 DNA: TGCGCCAGCGCCGAGGACAGGGGGGTCGTAAAACTGTTTTTT; CDR3 protein: CASAEDRGVVKLFF
J gene: TRBJ2-7; V gene: TRBV10-3; D gene: NA; clone size: few; CDR3 DNA: TGTGCCATCAGTGAGTCTAGCGTAGGAACCTACGAGCAGTACTTC; CDR3 protein: CAISESSVGTYEQYF
J gene: TRBJ1-3; V gene: TRBV6-1; D gene: NA; clone size: many; CDR3 DNA: TGTGCCAGCAGCGTTACAGGGCACGACTCTGGAAACACCATATATTTT; CDR3 protein: CASSVTGHDSGNTIYF
J gene: TRBJ2-7; V gene: TRBV19; D gene: NA; clone size: once; CDR3 DNA: TGTGCCAGTAGTATAGGCCAGGAGTCCTACGAGCAGTACTTC; CDR3 protein: CASSIGQESYEQYF
J gene: TRBJ1-5; V gene: TRBV19; D gene: NA; clone size: NA; CDR3 DNA: TGTGCCAGTAGTAGTGGGGCAGGGGAAAATCAGCCCCAGCATTTT; CDR3 protein: CASSSGAGENQPQHF
J gene: TRBJ2-7; V gene: TRBV7-2; D gene: NA; clone size: NA; CDR3 DNA: TGTGCCAGCAGCTCGGACTTCAGCTCCTACGAGCAGTACTTC; CDR3 protein: CASSSDFSSYEQYF
J gene: TRBJ2-7; V gene: TRBV19; D gene: NA; clone size: NA; CDR3 DNA: TGTGCCAGTAGTATAGAAGGGACGGGGATGCAGTACTTC; CDR3 protein: CASSIEGTGMQYF
J gene: TRBJ2-7; V gene: TRBV4-1; D gene: NA; clone size: many; CDR3 DNA: TGCGCCAGCAGCCCGCAAGGGGGGTTAAGGTCCTACGAGCAGTACTTC; CDR3 protein: CASSPQGGLRSYEQYF
J gene: TRBJ1-5; V gene: TRBV19; D gene: NA; clone size: many; CDR3 DNA: TGTGCCAGTAGTATAGGTGAGGGTGGGCAGCCCCAGCATTTT; CDR3 protein: CASSIGEGGQPQHF
J gene: TRBJ2-3; V gene: TRBV6-4; D gene: NA; clone size: many; CDR3 DNA: TGTGCCAGCAGTACGGAAGGCACAGATACGCAGTATTTT; CDR3 protein: CASSTEGTDTQYF
J gene: TRBJ1-2; V gene: TRBV6-5; D gene: NA; clone size: NA; CDR3 DNA: TGTGCCAGCAGGGACAGTGGCTACACCTTC; CDR3 protein: CASRDSGYTF
J gene: TRBJ1-5; V gene: TRBV19; D gene: TRBD1; clone size: NA; CDR3 DNA: TGTGCCAGTAGTACTTCGGGACAGGCAGGCGCTCAGCCCCAGCATTTT; CDR3 protein: CASSTSGQAGAQPQHF
J gene: TRBJ1-2; V gene: TRBV7-9; D gene: NA; clone size: many; CDR3 DNA: TGTGCCAGCAGCCCTAGCGGGACTGATTATGGCTACACCTTC; CDR3 protein: CASSPSGTDYGYTF
J gene: TRBJ2-1; V gene: TRBV5-1; D gene: NA; clone size: many; CDR3 DNA: TGCGCCAGCAGCTCTGGTCTAGATCCAAACAATGAGCAGTTCTTC; CDR3 protein: CASSSGLDPNNEQFF